The present T cell receptor beta chain was sequenced within a study of OX40 agonist ivuxolimab in advanced cancers. On the study more broadly: Patients took ivuxolimab, an agonistic anti-OX40 (CD134) antibody. Earlier anti-PD-1, anti-PD-L1 or anti-CTLA-4 therapy was permitted; about 44% had received some.

Produced via immunoSEQ multiplex PCR; TCRdb's table is partial and in-frame only. The sample holds 100,000 to 150,000 clones; just under 95% are singletons and the top ten take approximately 0.81%. Germline V gene data show CDR1 as SGHRS and CDR2 as YFSETQ. The CDR3 is 18 amino acids. The V gene end was trimmed by 1 base and the J gene end by 4 bases; junction bases not matched to a gene: 9. The sample here was CD4+ or CD8+ T cells sorted from blood, taken in a trial of the OX40 agonist ivuxolimab. The rearrangement links TRBV5-1 to TRBJ2-6; TRBD1 matches at 9 bases. The clonotype comes from an adult with an advanced solid tumor such as melanoma, head and neck, liver or kidney cancer. Written as DNA, the CDR3 is TGCGCCAGCAGCTTGAGGGACAGGGCCCTCATGGGGGCCAACGTCCTGACTTTC. Translation gives CASSLRDRALMGANVLTF.